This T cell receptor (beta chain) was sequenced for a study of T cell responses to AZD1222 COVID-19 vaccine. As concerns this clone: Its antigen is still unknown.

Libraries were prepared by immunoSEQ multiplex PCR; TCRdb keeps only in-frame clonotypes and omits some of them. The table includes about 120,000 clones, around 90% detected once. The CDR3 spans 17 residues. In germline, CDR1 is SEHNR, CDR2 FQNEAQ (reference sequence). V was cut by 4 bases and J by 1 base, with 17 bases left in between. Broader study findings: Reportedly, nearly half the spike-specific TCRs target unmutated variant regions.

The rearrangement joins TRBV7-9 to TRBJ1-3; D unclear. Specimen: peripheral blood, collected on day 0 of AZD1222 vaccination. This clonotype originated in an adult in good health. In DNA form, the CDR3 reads TGTGCCAGCAGCTACCCCGGGAGCTCGAGTTCTGGAAACACCATATATTTT. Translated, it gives CASSYPGSSSSGNTIYF.